Below, 8 T cell receptor beta chains from the same sample are listed, as sequenced in a study of T cells of healthy individuals (dated by TCRdb to between 2017 and 2018). Libraries were prepared through 5' RACE. The sequencer was an Illumina MiSeq. In TCRdb, the public reads were trimmed at Q25 with fastp and aligned with MiXCR, with productive beta chains retained. Rows are unified per CDR3 protein, each entry keeping the most common DNA and genes. This sample has about 100,000 distinct CDR3 sequences in its table, and 17% of those were observed once. Clones ranked in the top ten supply 6.2% of the sample. These receptors all come from a human donor in good health.

The chain couples TRBV20-1 to TRBJ1-6, with 8 bases identical to TRBD1. Germline-derived CDR1 and CDR2 are DFQATT and SNEGSKA (reference sequence). After removal of 6 bases from V and 4 bases from J, the junction contained 5 bases not matched to a gene. The CDR3 sequence is 14 residues long. The CDR3 spells CSATTGGYNSPLHF. The CDR3 bases are TGCAGTGCCACTACAGGGGGATATAATTCACCCCTCCACTTT.

The rearrangement links TRBV7-2 to TRBJ2-3; D is ambiguous. The CDR3 covers 15 residues. CDR1 SGHTA and CDR2 FQGNSA come from the germline V gene. With 1 base removed from V and 0 bases from J, the gap between germline ends came to 8 bases. The CDR3 bases are TGTGCCAGCAGCTTAGTTGTTTCTAGCACAGATACGCAGTATTTT. This encodes CASSLVVSSTDTQYF.

There are a few counts of this clonotype. The chain recombines TRBV4-3 with TRBJ2-2; D is ambiguous. Trimming removed 0 bases at V and 5 bases at J, with 16 bases between. Germline CDR1 and CDR2: LGHNA and YSLEER. CDR3 length: 17 residues. The CDR3 DNA is TGCGCCAGCAGCCAAGAGCTGGGCGTCCCGGTAACCGGGGAGCTGTTTTTT. Its protein product is CASSQELGVPVTGELFF.

The J gene is TRBJ2-5, the V gene TRBV5-4; TRBD1 aligns across 10 bases. The CDR3 contains 16 residues. Trimming cost V 4 bases and J 4 bases; bases outside gene matches: 10. Germline values: CDR1 SGHNT, CDR2 YYREEE (reference sequence). The CDR3 DNA reads as TGTGCCAGCAGCCCGGGCGGGACAGGGGAGAGAGAGACCCAGTACTTC. This translates into CASSPGGTGERETQYF.

This clonotype is labeled medium-sized. The chain is built from TRBV9 and TRBJ2-1, with 10 bases that match TRBD2. Germline V gene data show CDR1 as SGDLS and CDR2 as YYNGEE. Trimming took 3 bases from V and 9 from J; bases not matched to a gene: 12. The CDR3 is 16 residues long. Here the CDR3 reads CASSARTSGSNGEQFF. The CDR3 coding sequence is TGTGCCAGCAGCGCGAGGACTAGCGGCTCGAACGGTGAGCAGTTCTTC. Variable domain in full (rest from reference TRBV9 and TRBJ2-1): DSGVTQTPKHLITATGQRVTLRCSPRSGDLSVYWYQQSLDQGLQFLIQYYNGEERAKGNILERFSAQQFPDLHSELNLSSLELGDSALYFCASSARTSGSNGEQFFGPGTRLTVL.

This clonotype was recorded a few times. This chain connects TRBV20-1 to TRBJ2-5, with TRBD2 matching over 12 bases. Per germline, CDR1 DFQATT and CDR2 SNEGSKA (reference sequence). CDR3 length: 17 amino acids. With 6 bases clipped from V and 5 bases from J, the junction kept 16 bases outside the gene matches. The CDR3 DNA reads as TGCAGTGCACAGTGGTGGGCTAGCGGGGGGGCTAGGGAGACCCAGTACTTC. This gives the protein CSAQWWASGGARETQYF.

The rearrangement links TRBV4-2 to TRBJ1-1; tentatively, D is TRBD1 (6 bases). Germline V gives CDR1 LGHNA, CDR2 YNFKEQ. There are 16 residues in the CDR3. V dropped 4 bases and J dropped 1 base, with 16 bases sitting between them. CDR3 protein: CASSRGASDGNTEAFF. The CDR3 DNA reads as TGTGCCAGCAGCCGGGGGGCAAGTGACGGGAACACTGAAGCTTTCTTT.

At least ten counts were recorded for this clonotype. The chain combines TRBV6-6 with TRBJ1-2, with D uncertain. Trimming cost V 6 bases and J 3 bases, with 14 bases left between them. The CDR3 extends over 14 amino acids. Germline V gene data show CDR1 as MNHNY and CDR2 as SVGAGI (reference sequence). DNA of the CDR3: TGTGCCAGCAGACCTCGGACGCGGGACTATGGCTACACCTTC. It encodes CASRPRTRDYGYTF.